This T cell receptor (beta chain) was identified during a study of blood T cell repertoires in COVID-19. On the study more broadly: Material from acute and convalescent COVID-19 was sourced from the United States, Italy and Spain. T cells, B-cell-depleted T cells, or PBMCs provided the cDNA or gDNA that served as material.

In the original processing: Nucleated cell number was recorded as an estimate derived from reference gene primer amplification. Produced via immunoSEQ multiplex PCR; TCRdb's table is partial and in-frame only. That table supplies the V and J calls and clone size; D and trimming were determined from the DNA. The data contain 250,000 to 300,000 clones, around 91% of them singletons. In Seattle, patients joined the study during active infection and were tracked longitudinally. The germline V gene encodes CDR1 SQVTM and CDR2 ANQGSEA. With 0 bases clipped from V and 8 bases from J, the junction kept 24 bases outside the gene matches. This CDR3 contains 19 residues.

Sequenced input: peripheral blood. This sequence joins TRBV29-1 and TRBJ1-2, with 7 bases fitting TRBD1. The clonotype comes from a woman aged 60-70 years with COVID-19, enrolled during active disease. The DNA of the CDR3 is TGCAGCGTTGAAGATCGCCGAACGTCGAAACTACAGGGGATTAGGGGCTACACCTTC. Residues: CSVEDRRTSKLQGIRGYTF.